A single sample is the source of the 14 T cell receptor beta chains below, sequenced in a study of cytomegalovirus exposure and HLA in healthy donors. With 60 Vbeta and 13 Jbeta primers, the PCR was carried out. Libraries were prepared by immunoSEQ multiplex PCR; TCRdb keeps only in-frame clonotypes and omits some of them. The sample has around 140,000 clones, roughly four fifths seen once. What was sequenced was PBMCs. The receptors come from a man aged 18 to 30 in good health and CMV-seropositive.

The rearrangement joins TRBV5-1 to TRBJ2-5; 9 positions match TRBD1. V lost 2 bases to trimming and J lost 5 bases; unmatched junction nucleotides: 4. Germline CDR1 and CDR2: SGHRS and YFSETQ. The CDR3 sequence is 14 residues long. CDR3 bases: TGCGCCAGCAGCTTTATGGGACAGGGTGAGACCCAGTACTTC. It yields the protein CASSFMGQGETQYF.

This rearrangement joins TRBV4-1 to TRBJ2-7; a weak D match, TRBD2 (5 bases). Trimming pared 0 bases from V and 6 bases from J, leaving 15 bases between. The CDR3 runs 15 residues. Germline-derived CDR1 and CDR2 are MGHRA and YSYEKL. The CDR3 DNA is TGCGCCAGCAGCCAAGAGGAGGTAGGCACTCCCGAGCAGTACTTC. This gives the protein CASSQEEVGTPEQYF.

The rearrangement uses TRBV6-1 and TRBJ2-6; 9 bases are shared with TRBD1. V lost 3 bases and J lost 0; bases outside the gene matches: 3. CDR3 length equals 17 residues. CDR1 MNHNS and CDR2 SASEGT come from the germline V gene. This CDR3 reads CASSDGTGFSGANVLTF. CDR3 in DNA: TGTGCCAGCAGTGATGGGACAGGGTTCTCTGGGGCCAACGTCCTGACTTTC.

The rearrangement uses TRBV18 and TRBJ2-7; maybe TRBD1 (6 bases). Per germline, CDR1 KGHSH and CDR2 LQKENI. This CDR3 is 13 amino acids long. V was trimmed by 2 bases and J by 7 bases, leaving 12 bases between them. In DNA, the CDR3 is TGTGCCAGCTCACCATTGGGGGCGCGGGAGCAGTACTTC. The encoded protein is CASSPLGAREQYF. Based on the CDR3 plus reference TRBV18 and TRBJ2-7, the full variable domain is NAGVMQNPRHLVRRRGQEARLRCSPMKGHSHVYWYRQLPEEGLKFMVYLQKENIIDESGMPKERFSAEFPKEGPSILRIQQVVRGDSAAYFCASSPLGAREQYFGPGTRLTVT.

This chain joins TRBV5-1 and TRBJ2-7; D might be TRBD2 (6 bases). V lost 2 bases, J lost 4 bases, and 19 bases lay in between. CDR3 length equals 16 residues. CDR1 is SGHRS and CDR2 is YFSETQ in the germline V gene. The CDR3 here is CASSFSGTDTRYEQYF. The DNA of the CDR3 is TGCGCCAGCAGCTTCTCTGGGACTGATACCCGGTACGAGCAGTACTTC.

The rearrangement joins TRBV6-1 to TRBJ1-6; D unclear. Trimming shortened V by 6 bases and J by 9 bases, and 12 bases separated the two germline ends. The CDR3 sequence is 13 residues long. Germline V gene sequence: CDR1 MNHNS, CDR2 SASEGT. This chain's CDR3 is CASRQTRSSPLHF. In DNA, the CDR3 is TGTGCCAGCAGACAGACCAGGTCTTCACCCCTCCACTTT.

The rearrangement links TRBV11-2 to TRBJ1-1; 9 nucleotides agree with TRBD1. CDR3 length equals 17 residues. The junction had 11 bases not matched to a gene; V was cut back by 5 bases and J by 1 base. Germline CDR1 reads SGHAT; CDR2 reads FQNNGV. The CDR3 spells CASSLQTGGKGNTEAFF. In DNA, the CDR3 is TGTGCCAGCAGCCTACAGACAGGGGGAAAGGGGAACACTGAAGCTTTCTTT.

The chain's CDR3 is CASSLSSAGAVDTQYF. As DNA, the CDR3 is TGCGCCAGCAGCTTGTCATCGGCGGGAGCGGTAGATACGCAGTATTTT. This sequence joins TRBV5-1 and TRBJ2-3; TRBD2 matches 7 bases. The CDR3 consists of 16 residues. Germline V gene data show CDR1 as SGHRS and CDR2 as YFSETQ. Trimming removed 1 base from V and 5 bases from J; junction bases left unmatched: 10.

This chain connects TRBV15 to TRBJ1-1; no clear D gene. The CDR3 contains 14 residues. CDR1 is LNHNV and CDR2 is YYDKDF in the germline V gene (reference sequence). V was clipped by 3 bases and J by 1 base, with 9 bases between them. The CDR3, as DNA: TGTGCCACCAGCAGGAGAACAGCGAACACTGAAGCTTTCTTT. This encodes CATSRRTANTEAFF.

The chain is built from TRBV4-1 and TRBJ2-3; 7 bases match TRBD2. Trimming cost V 0 bases and J 3 bases; bases outside gene matches: 6. CDR1 and CDR2 (germline): MGHRA, YSYEKL. This CDR3 has 16 amino acids. CDR3: CASSQDGRGRTDTQYF. Here the CDR3 DNA reads TGCGCCAGCAGCCAAGATGGGCGGGGGAGGACAGATACGCAGTATTTT.

This chain uses TRBV5-1 with TRBJ1-1, with D uncertain. V was cut by 0 bases and J by 7 bases, with 4 bases left in between. In germline, CDR1 is SGHRS, CDR2 YFSETQ. The CDR3 has 11 amino acids. CDR3 bases: TGCGCCAGCAGCTTGGACGGTGAAGCTTTCTTT. Its protein is CASSLDGEAFF.

The J gene is TRBJ2-1, the V gene TRBV5-1; 7 bases map to TRBD2. The germline CDR1 and CDR2 sequences are SGHRS and YFSETQ. This CDR3 has 16 amino acids. V shed 3 bases and J 0 bases; nucleotides not matched to a gene: 6. The CDR3 region has the DNA TGCGCCAGCAGCTCCCCCGGCGGGAGCTCCTACAATGAGCAGTTCTTC. Its translation: CASSSPGGSSYNEQFF. Based on the CDR3 plus reference TRBV5-1 and TRBJ2-1, the full variable domain is KAGVTQTPRYLIKTRGQQVTLSCSPISGHRSVSWYQQTPGQGLQFLFEYFSETQRNKGNFPGRFSGRQFSNSRSEMNVSTLELGDSALYLCASSSPGGSSYNEQFFGPGTRLTVL.

The genes are TRBV6-5 and TRBJ2-1, with 10 bases matching TRBD2. V shed 6 bases and J 3 bases; nucleotides not matched to a gene: 2. Germline lookup yields CDR1 MNHEY and CDR2 SVGAGI. This CDR3 comprises 14 residues. In DNA form, the CDR3 reads TGTGCCAGCAGCGAGCGGGAGGGCTACAATGAGCAGTTCTTC. This encodes CASSEREGYNEQFF.

V usage is TRBV4-1 and J usage is TRBJ1-1; 7 bases agree with TRBD1. Germline loops: CDR1 MGHRA, CDR2 YSYEKL. This CDR3 contains 15 residues. Trimming took 2 bases from V and 4 from J; bases not matched to a gene: 7. CDR3 DNA: TGCGCCAGCAGCCAAAGTAATGCAGGGGGCACTGAAGCTTTCTTT. Its translation: CASSQSNAGGTEAFF.